The rows below give T cell receptor beta chains drawn from one sample of a study of post-analysis software for immune sequencing data. TCRdb fed the PCR reads into MiXCR, producing one record per CDR3 protein. The sample contains about 770,000 distinct CDR3 sequences, around 46% of which appear only once. Sequencing was carried out using blood. The receptor source for this set is a girl under 18 with multiple sclerosis. CDR3s include the opening cysteine and the closing phenylalanine or tryptophan. The D gene is left open where the match is weak. The size field is filled for only some rows; it gives once, few, many or a size class.

v_gene: TRBV15; d_gene: NA; j_gene: TRBJ2-4; abundance: NA; CDR3nt: TGTGCCACCAGCAGAGATATAGGCCAAGGAGGCATTCAGTACTTC; CDR3aa: CATSRDIGQGGIQYF
v_gene: TRBV12-3/TRBV12-4; d_gene: NA; j_gene: TRBJ1-1; abundance: NA; CDR3nt: TGTGCCAGCAGTTTAGCGTGGGTGCAGGGCACTGAAGCTTTCTTT; CDR3aa: CASSLAWVQGTEAFF
v_gene: TRBV27; d_gene: NA; j_gene: TRBJ2-7; abundance: NA; CDR3nt: TGTGCCAGCAGTTTAGGCAGGTTCTACTACGAGCAGTACTTC; CDR3aa: CASSLGRFYYEQYF
v_gene: TRBV7-2; d_gene: NA; j_gene: TRBJ2-1; abundance: NA; CDR3nt: TGTGCCAGCGCGTTGGCCTTTTACAATGAGCAGTTCTTC; CDR3aa: CASALAFYNEQFF
v_gene: TRBV7-9; d_gene: NA; j_gene: TRBJ2-5; abundance: NA; CDR3nt: TGTGCCAGCAGCTTCGGTCTAGCCTTAGAGACCCAGTACTTC; CDR3aa: CASSFGLALETQYF
v_gene: TRBV12-3/TRBV12-4; d_gene: NA; j_gene: TRBJ2-2; abundance: NA; CDR3nt: TGTGCCAGCAGTTTACCCCGCGACAAACCTAACACCGGGGAGCTGTTTTTT; CDR3aa: CASSLPRDKPNTGELFF
v_gene: TRBV15; d_gene: NA; j_gene: TRBJ1-5; abundance: NA; CDR3nt: TGTGCCACCAGCACCGGGCAGGTCAATCAGCCCCAGCATTTT; CDR3aa: CATSTGQVNQPQHF
v_gene: TRBV5-1; d_gene: NA; j_gene: TRBJ2-5; abundance: NA; CDR3nt: TGCGCCAGCAGCTTGACGACCGCTACGTACCAAGAGACCCAGTACTTC; CDR3aa: CASSLTTATYQETQYF
v_gene: TRBV5-1; d_gene: NA; j_gene: TRBJ2-7; abundance: few; CDR3nt: TGCGCCAGCAGCTTGGAACCTCGGGGTACTTACGAGCAGTACTTC; CDR3aa: CASSLEPRGTYEQYF
v_gene: TRBV7-2; d_gene: NA; j_gene: TRBJ2-3; abundance: NA; CDR3nt: TGTGCCAGCAGCTTGAGGTCTGGCGGGGATACGCAGTATTTT; CDR3aa: CASSLRSGGDTQYF
v_gene: TRBV7-9; d_gene: TRBD2; j_gene: TRBJ2-5; abundance: NA; CDR3nt: TGTGCCAGCAGCTTACCGAAACTAACTAGCGGGACAAGAAAAGAGACCCAGTACTTC; CDR3aa: CASSLPKLTSGTRKETQYF
v_gene: TRBV5-1; d_gene: NA; j_gene: TRBJ2-1; abundance: few; CDR3nt: TGCGCCAGCAGCTTGGATTTTGAGCAGTTCTTC; CDR3aa: CASSLDFEQFF
v_gene: TRBV24-1; d_gene: NA; j_gene: TRBJ2-3; abundance: NA; CDR3nt: TGTGCCACCAGTGATCGCCGGGACCCGAGGTCAGATACGCAGTATTTT; CDR3aa: CATSDRRDPRSDTQYF
v_gene: TRBV6-6; d_gene: NA; j_gene: TRBJ2-7; abundance: NA; CDR3nt: TGTGCCAGCAGTTCCCCGGATCATTTCTACGAGCAGTACTTC; CDR3aa: CASSSPDHFYEQYF
v_gene: TRBV9; d_gene: NA; j_gene: TRBJ2-1; abundance: many; CDR3nt: TGTGCCAGCGCCGAACGGGAGCCCTACAATGAGCAGTTCTTC; CDR3aa: CASAEREPYNEQFF
v_gene: TRBV11-2; d_gene: NA; j_gene: TRBJ1-1; abundance: NA; CDR3nt: TGTGCCAGCGGCTTTGGCGGCACTGAAGCTTTCTTT; CDR3aa: CASGFGGTEAFF
v_gene: TRBV2; d_gene: TRBD1; j_gene: TRBJ2-7; abundance: NA; CDR3nt: TGTGCCAGCAGTGATACCCGGGACAGGTCTCGGGAGCAGTACTTC; CDR3aa: CASSDTRDRSREQYF
v_gene: TRBV7-2; d_gene: NA; j_gene: TRBJ2-7; abundance: NA; CDR3nt: TGTGCCAGCAGCTTAACAGGAATCTACCACTCCTACAATGAGCAGTACTTC; CDR3aa: CASSLTGIYHSYNEQYF
v_gene: TRBV29-1; d_gene: TRBD2; j_gene: TRBJ2-7; abundance: few; CDR3nt: TGCAGCGTTGTGGCGACTAGCGGTGCTTTTTACGAGCAGTACTTC; CDR3aa: CSVVATSGAFYEQYF
v_gene: TRBV21-1; d_gene: NA; j_gene: TRBJ2-4; abundance: NA; CDR3nt: TGTGCCAGCCGGGACAGGGTGTATAGAAACATTCAGTACTTC; CDR3aa: CASRDRVYRNIQYF
v_gene: TRBV3-1; d_gene: NA; j_gene: TRBJ2-7; abundance: NA; CDR3nt: TGTGCCAGCAGCCAGGCGGCGGGAAAGAACGAGCAGTACTTC; CDR3aa: CASSQAAGKNEQYF
v_gene: TRBV5-6; d_gene: NA; j_gene: TRBJ2-1; abundance: NA; CDR3nt: TGTGCCAGCAGCTTATTCACCTACAATGAGCAGTTCTTC; CDR3aa: CASSLFTYNEQFF
v_gene: TRBV27; d_gene: NA; j_gene: TRBJ1-2; abundance: NA; CDR3nt: TGTGCCAGCAGTCGCAGGGGAGATGGCTACACCTTC; CDR3aa: CASSRRGDGYTF
v_gene: TRBV6-2/TRBV6-3; d_gene: NA; j_gene: TRBJ2-3; abundance: NA; CDR3nt: TGTGCCAGCAGTTACTCTCCGGTCTCTGCTAGTCGGGCAGATACGCAGTATTTT; CDR3aa: CASSYSPVSASRADTQYF
v_gene: TRBV20-1; d_gene: NA; j_gene: TRBJ2-5; abundance: NA; CDR3nt: TGCAGTGCTACTGACAGGAACCAAGAGACCCAGTACTTC; CDR3aa: CSATDRNQETQYF
v_gene: TRBV24-1; d_gene: TRBD1; j_gene: TRBJ2-5; abundance: few; CDR3nt: TGTGCCACCAGTGACCTTGGGACAGGGCCCAGACAAGAGACCCAGTACTTC; CDR3aa: CATSDLGTGPRQETQYF
v_gene: TRBV3-1; d_gene: TRBD2; j_gene: TRBJ2-4; abundance: NA; CDR3nt: TGTGCCAGCAGCCGAGAAGCGGGGACCAAAAACATTCAGTACTTC; CDR3aa: CASSREAGTKNIQYF
v_gene: TRBV28; d_gene: TRBD2; j_gene: TRBJ2-5; abundance: few; CDR3nt: TGTGCCAGCAGTTTCCTAACGGGAGGGGTGGAGACCCAGTACTTC; CDR3aa: CASSFLTGGVETQYF
v_gene: TRBV9; d_gene: TRBD2; j_gene: TRBJ2-3; abundance: NA; CDR3nt: TGTGCCAGCAGCGTATCCGGGAGGACAGATACGCAGTATTTT; CDR3aa: CASSVSGRTDTQYF